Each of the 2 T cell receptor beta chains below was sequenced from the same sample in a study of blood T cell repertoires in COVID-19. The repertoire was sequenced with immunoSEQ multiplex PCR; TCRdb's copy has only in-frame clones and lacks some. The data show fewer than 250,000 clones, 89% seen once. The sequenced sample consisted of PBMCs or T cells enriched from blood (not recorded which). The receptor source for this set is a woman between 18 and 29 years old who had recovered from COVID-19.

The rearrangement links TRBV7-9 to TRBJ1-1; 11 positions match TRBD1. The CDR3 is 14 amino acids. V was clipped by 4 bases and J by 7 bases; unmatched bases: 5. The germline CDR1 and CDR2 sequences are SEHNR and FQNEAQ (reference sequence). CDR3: CASSSRTGGLEAFF. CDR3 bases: TGTGCCAGCAGCTCCCGGACAGGGGGCCTTGAAGCTTTCTTT.

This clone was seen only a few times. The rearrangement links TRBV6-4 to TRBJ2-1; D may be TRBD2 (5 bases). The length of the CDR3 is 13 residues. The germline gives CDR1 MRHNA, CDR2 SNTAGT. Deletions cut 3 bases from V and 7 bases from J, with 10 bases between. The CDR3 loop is CASSETSYNEQFF. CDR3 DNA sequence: TGTGCCAGCAGTGAAACTAGTTATAATGAGCAGTTCTTC.